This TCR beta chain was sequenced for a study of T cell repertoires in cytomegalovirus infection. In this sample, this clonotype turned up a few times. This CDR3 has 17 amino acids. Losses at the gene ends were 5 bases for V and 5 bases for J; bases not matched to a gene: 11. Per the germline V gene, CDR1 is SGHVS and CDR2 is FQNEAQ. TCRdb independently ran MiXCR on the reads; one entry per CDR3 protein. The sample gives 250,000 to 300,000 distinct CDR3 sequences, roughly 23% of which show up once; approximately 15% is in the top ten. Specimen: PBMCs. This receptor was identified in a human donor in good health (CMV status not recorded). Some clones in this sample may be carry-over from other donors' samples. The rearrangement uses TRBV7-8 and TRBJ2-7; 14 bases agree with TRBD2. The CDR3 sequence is CASSPKGLAGGSHEQYF. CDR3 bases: TGTGCCAGCAGCCCTAAAGGACTAGCGGGAGGTTCCCACGAGCAGTACTTC. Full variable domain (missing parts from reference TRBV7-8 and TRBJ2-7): GAGVSQSPRYKVAKRGQDVALRCDPISGHVSLFWYQQALGQGPEFLTYFQNEAQLDKSGLPSDRFFAERPEGSVSTLKIQRTQQEDSAVYLCASSPKGLAGGSHEQYFGPGTRLTVT.